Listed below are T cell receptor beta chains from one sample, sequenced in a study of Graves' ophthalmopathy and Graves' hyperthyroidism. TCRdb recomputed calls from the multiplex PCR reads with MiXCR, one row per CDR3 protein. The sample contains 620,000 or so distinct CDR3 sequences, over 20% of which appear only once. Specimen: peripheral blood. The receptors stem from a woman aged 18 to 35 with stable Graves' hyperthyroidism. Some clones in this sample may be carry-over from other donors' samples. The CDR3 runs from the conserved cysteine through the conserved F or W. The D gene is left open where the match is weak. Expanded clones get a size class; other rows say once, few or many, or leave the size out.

CASSYTPNTGELFF,TGTGCCAGCAGCTACACACCGAACACCGGGGAGCTGTTTTTT,TRBV7-2,TRBJ2-2,NA,NA
CASSGTNRETQYF,TGTGCCAGCAGCGGGACCAACCGAGAGACCCAGTACTTC,TRBV7-2,TRBJ2-5,NA,once
CSANTGAWETQYF,TGCAGTGCTAACACAGGGGCCTGGGAGACCCAGTACTTC,TRBV20-1,TRBJ2-5,TRBD1,many
CASSRPQGRRTEAFF,TGCGCCAGCAGCCGGCCTCAGGGGAGGAGAACTGAAGCTTTCTTT,TRBV4-1,TRBJ1-1,NA,NA
CSASGQLAGSYEQYF,TGCAGTGCTAGTGGTCAGCTAGCGGGGTCCTACGAGCAGTACTTC,TRBV20-1,TRBJ2-7,TRBD2,NA
CAWSAQANTEAFF,TGTGCCTGGAGTGCACAGGCGAACACTGAAGCTTTCTTT,TRBV30,TRBJ1-1,NA,many
CASSSGDRAWETQYF,TGTGCCAGCAGCTCTGGGGACAGGGCCTGGGAGACCCAGTACTTC,TRBV11-2,TRBJ2-5,TRBD1,NA
CASSPRTGTGDTEAFF,TGTGCCAGCTCACCTCGGACAGGGACTGGGGACACTGAAGCTTTCTTT,TRBV18,TRBJ1-1,TRBD1,many
CASSLDFRRNGYTF,TGTGCCAGCAGCTTAGATTTCCGGAGGAATGGCTACACCTTC,TRBV7-9,TRBJ1-2,NA,NA
CASSLKKVGPLGGYTF,TGTGCCAGCAGTTTAAAAAAGGTCGGCCCCTTGGGAGGCTACACCTTC,TRBV12-3/TRBV12-4,TRBJ1-2,NA,NA
CASSPVRRPYEQYF,TGCGCCAGCAGCCCAGTTCGGAGACCCTACGAGCAGTACTTC,TRBV5-1,TRBJ2-7,NA,few
CASSRRGKNTGELFF,TGTGCCAGCAGTCGCAGGGGAAAGAACACCGGGGAGCTGTTTTTT,TRBV12-3/TRBV12-4,TRBJ2-2,NA,many
CASSISPIDYGYTF,TGTGCCAGCAGTATAAGTCCCATTGACTATGGCTACACCTTC,TRBV11-2,TRBJ1-2,NA,NA
CAISLLTSGGSQETQYF,TGTGCCATCAGCCTGCTTACCAGCGGGGGGTCCCAAGAGACCCAGTACTTC,TRBV10-3,TRBJ2-5,TRBD2,many
CASSPGQSNYGYTF,TGTGCCAGCAGCCCGGGACAGTCAAACTATGGCTACACCTTC,TRBV3-1,TRBJ1-2,TRBD1,many
CASSLKGGTSGSTYEQYF,TGTGCCAGCAGTTTAAAAGGGGGGACTAGCGGTTCCACCTACGAGCAGTACTTC,TRBV12-3/TRBV12-4,TRBJ2-7,TRBD2,many
CASSLNPKDPDHTDTQYF,TGTGCCAGCAGCTTAAACCCGAAAGATCCGGACCACACAGATACGCAGTATTTT,TRBV11-1,TRBJ2-3,NA,NA
CASTLTGGPGANVLTF,TGTGCCAGCACACTAACAGGGGGCCCCGGGGCCAACGTCCTGACTTTC,TRBV27,TRBJ2-6,TRBD1,many
CASSFSPRVGSYEQYF,TGTGCCAGCAGTTTCAGTCCCAGGGTCGGGTCCTACGAGCAGTACTTC,TRBV28,TRBJ2-7,NA,many
CATSSTQGGNNQPQHF,TGTGCCACCAGCAGTACTCAGGGGGGTAACAATCAGCCCCAGCATTTT,TRBV15,TRBJ1-5,TRBD1,many
CSARVQGRDTEAFF,TGCAGTGCTAGAGTACAGGGGAGGGACACTGAAGCTTTCTTT,TRBV20-1,TRBJ1-1,TRBD1,NA
CASSPGPGAGYTF,TGTGCCAGCAGCCCCGGACCAGGGGCTGGCTACACCTTC,TRBV14,TRBJ1-2,NA,NA
CASSSGVGGQETQYF,TGTGCCAGCAGCTCCGGAGTGGGGGGGCAAGAGACCCAGTACTTC,TRBV7-3,TRBJ2-5,TRBD2,few
CATSTGQGRTGELFF,TGTGCCACCAGCACCGGACAGGGCCGGACCGGGGAGCTGTTTTTT,TRBV15,TRBJ2-2,TRBD1,many
CASSYRSSTGELFF,TGTGCCAGCAGTTACCGGTCTTCCACCGGGGAGCTGTTTTTT,TRBV6-2/TRBV6-3,TRBJ2-2,NA,many
CASTPILRGNTEAFF,TGTGCCAGCACTCCAATCCTGCGGGGGAACACTGAAGCTTTCTTT,TRBV12-3/TRBV12-4,TRBJ1-1,NA,many
CASSRLVGGRTEAFF,TGTGCCAGCAGTCGCCTTGTCGGGGGGCGGACTGAAGCTTTCTTT,TRBV6-2/TRBV6-3,TRBJ1-1,NA,many
CASSLRGFEQYF,TGTGCCAGCAGCTTACGAGGGTTCGAGCAGTACTTC,TRBV7-8,TRBJ2-7,NA,many
CSAPTGATSYEQYF,TGCAGTGCCCCGACAGGGGCTACCTCCTACGAGCAGTACTTC,TRBV20-1,TRBJ2-7,TRBD1,many
CATGDIMNTEAFF,TGTGCCACCGGGGACATCATGAACACTGAAGCTTTCTTT,TRBV6-1,TRBJ1-1,NA,many
CASSLSPGQETQYF,TGTGCCAGCAGCTTATCCCCCGGGCAAGAGACCCAGTACTTC,TRBV7-8,TRBJ2-5,NA,NA
CASSHIYEQYF,TGTGCCAGCAGCCACATCTACGAGCAGTACTTC,TRBV6-1,TRBJ2-7,NA,many
CASSDLTGLALRETQYF,TGTGCCAGCAGCGATCTTACGGGACTAGCGTTACGGGAGACCCAGTACTTC,TRBV11-2,TRBJ2-5,TRBD2,NA
CASSEIWTENIQYF,TGTGCCAGCAGTGAGATATGGACTGAAAACATTCAGTACTTC,TRBV6-1,TRBJ2-4,NA,many
CASSLSGLEYEQYF,TGTGCCAGCAGTTTATCAGGGTTGGAGTACGAGCAGTACTTC,TRBV28,TRBJ2-7,NA,many
CASSFSGTPGYTF,TGTGCCAGCAGTTTTTCGGGGACCCCTGGCTACACCTTC,TRBV12-3/TRBV12-4,TRBJ1-2,NA,few
CAISEGGGQKETQYF,TGTGCCATCAGTGAGGGAGGGGGTCAGAAAGAGACCCAGTACTTC,TRBV10-3,TRBJ2-5,NA,NA
CASSISGSDTGELFF,TGCGCCAGCAGCATTAGCGGGAGTGACACCGGGGAGCTGTTTTTT,TRBV5-1,TRBJ2-2,TRBD2,few
CASSYVKLLLDKNIQYF,TGTGCCAGCAGTTACGTGAAGCTCCTGTTGGACAAAAACATTCAGTACTTC,TRBV6-5,TRBJ2-4,NA,many
CASSDPGRRAEQYF,TGTGCCAGCAGCGACCCGGGACGTAGAGCCGAGCAGTACTTC,TRBV7-6,TRBJ2-7,NA,NA
CASSNYNYGYTF,TGTGCCAGCAGTAACTACAACTATGGCTACACCTTC,TRBV6-5,TRBJ1-2,NA,NA
CASRPGGTGESYTF,TGTGCCAGCAGGCCCGGGGGGACAGGGGAGAGCTACACCTTC,TRBV6-2/TRBV6-3,TRBJ1-2,TRBD1,many
CASSQATEAFF,TGTGCCAGCAGCCAAGCCACTGAAGCTTTCTTT,TRBV14,TRBJ1-1,NA,many
CASSAQGANGELFF,TGTGCCAGCAGTGCCCAGGGGGCGAACGGGGAGCTGTTTTTT,TRBV6-1,TRBJ2-2,TRBD1,many
CASSIVGGSYEQYF,TGTGCCAGTAGTATAGTTGGCGGTTCCTACGAGCAGTACTTC,TRBV19,TRBJ2-7,NA,many
CAISVGSGGSYEQYF,TGTGCCATCAGTGTGGGGAGCGGGGGCTCCTACGAGCAGTACTTC,TRBV10-3,TRBJ2-7,TRBD2,many
CAWSKDRSSYNSPLHF,TGTGCCTGGAGTAAGGACCGAAGCTCCTATAATTCACCCCTCCACTTT,TRBV30,TRBJ1-6,NA,many
CASSRGGQGGGGSNQPQHF,TGTGCCAGCAGCAGGGGGGGCCAGGGAGGGGGCGGGAGCAATCAGCCCCAGCATTTT,TRBV6-2/TRBV6-3,TRBJ1-5,TRBD1,NA
CASSLLGGTPNTEAFF,TGTGCCAGCAGCTTATTAGGGGGGACACCGAACACTGAAGCTTTCTTT,TRBV11-2,TRBJ1-1,NA,many
CASTESGTGELFF,TGTGCCAGCACTGAATCGGGGACCGGGGAGCTGTTTTTT,TRBV6-4,TRBJ2-2,NA,NA
CASSYPGMNTEAFF,TGTGCCAGCAGTTACCCAGGGATGAACACTGAAGCTTTCTTT,TRBV6-2/TRBV6-3,TRBJ1-1,NA,many
CATSSRGYGYTF,TGTGCCACCAGCAGCAGGGGTTATGGCTACACCTTC,TRBV24-1,TRBJ1-2,NA,NA
CASSYSWGPTQYF,TGTGCCAGCAGTTACTCGTGGGGGCCCACGCAGTATTTT,TRBV6-2/TRBV6-3,TRBJ2-3,NA,NA
CASSSGSTHLYGYTF,TGTGCCAGCAGTTCCGGGTCTACCCACCTTTATGGCTACACCTTC,TRBV27,TRBJ1-2,NA,many